This T cell receptor beta chain emerged from a study of patients and donors after allogeneic stem cell transplantation. TCRdb ran MiXCR on the RT-PCR reads and lists one entry per CDR3 protein. The sample lists roughly 880,000 distinct CDR3 sequences, approximately 19% occurring once. Germline assignment: CDR1 KGHDR and CDR2 SFDVKD. With V trimmed by 5 bases and J by 4 bases, 5 bases remained unmatched. The CDR3 is 15 amino acids. The specimen was blood, either unsorted or a sorted T cell fraction (not recorded which). The receptor was isolated from a human donor who was either an allogeneic HSCT recipient or a stem cell or donor lymphocyte infusion donor (not recorded which). It is not recorded whose cells these are; they may come from a transplant donor. The gene calls are TRBV24-1 and TRBJ2-5; the match to TRBD2 covers 11 bases. The chain's CDR3 is CATSVGLAGLETQYF. DNA for the CDR3: TGTGCCACCAGTGTTGGACTAGCGGGTTTAGAGACCCAGTACTTC.